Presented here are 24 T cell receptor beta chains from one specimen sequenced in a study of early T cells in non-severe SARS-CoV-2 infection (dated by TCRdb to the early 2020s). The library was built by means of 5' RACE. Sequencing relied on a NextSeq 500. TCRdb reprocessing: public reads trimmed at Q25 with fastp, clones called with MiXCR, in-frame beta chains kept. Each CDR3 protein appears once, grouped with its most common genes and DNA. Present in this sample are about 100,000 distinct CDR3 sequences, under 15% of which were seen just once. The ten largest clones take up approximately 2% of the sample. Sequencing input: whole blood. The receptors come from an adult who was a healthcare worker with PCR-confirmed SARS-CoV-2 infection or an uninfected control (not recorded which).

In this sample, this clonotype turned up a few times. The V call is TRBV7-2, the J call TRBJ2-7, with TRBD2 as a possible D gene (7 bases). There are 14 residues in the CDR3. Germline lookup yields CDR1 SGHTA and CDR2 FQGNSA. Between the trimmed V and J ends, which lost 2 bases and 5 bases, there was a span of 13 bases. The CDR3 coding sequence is TGTGCCAGCAGCTTACTAAAGGGGGGGAACGAGCAGTACTTC. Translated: CASSLLKGGNEQYF.

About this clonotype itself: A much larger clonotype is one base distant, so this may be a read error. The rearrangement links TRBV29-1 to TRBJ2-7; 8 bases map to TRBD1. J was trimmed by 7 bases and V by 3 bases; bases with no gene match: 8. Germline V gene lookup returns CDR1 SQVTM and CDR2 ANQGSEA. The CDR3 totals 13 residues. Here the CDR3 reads CSVDDQGAGEQYF. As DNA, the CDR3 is TGCAGCGTTGATGACCAGGGGGCAGGGGAGCAGTACTTC.

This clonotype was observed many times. CDR3 region: CASSFPHTEAFF. The CDR3 DNA is TGTGCCAGCAGCTTCCCCCACACTGAAGCTTTCTTT. This sequence joins TRBV11-2 and TRBJ1-1, with D unclear. The CDR3 spans 12 residues. V lost 3 bases and J 3 bases, leaving 5 bases between the germline ends. CDR1 and CDR2 from the germline V gene are SGHAT and FQNNGV.

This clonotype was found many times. This CDR3 reads CASSHGLAGGPEQFF. As DNA, the CDR3 is TGCGCCAGCAGCCATGGACTAGCGGGGGGGCCTGAGCAGTTCTTC. This chain connects TRBV4-1 to TRBJ2-1, with 15 bases lining up with TRBD2. The CDR3 runs to 15 residues. Germline V gene data show CDR1 as MGHRA and CDR2 as YSYEKL. The V segment lost 3 bases and the J segment 9 bases; nucleotides outside the gene matches: 3.

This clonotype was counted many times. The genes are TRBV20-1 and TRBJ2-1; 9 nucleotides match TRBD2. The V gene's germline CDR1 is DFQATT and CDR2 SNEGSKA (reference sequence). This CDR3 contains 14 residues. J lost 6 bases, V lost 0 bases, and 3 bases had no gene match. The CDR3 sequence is CSARDLTSGNEQFF. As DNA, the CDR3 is TGCAGTGCTAGAGATCTGACTAGCGGCAATGAGCAGTTCTTC.

CDR3 residues: CASSRGEGTQYF. The DNA for the CDR3 is TGTGCCAGCAGTAGGGGAGAGGGTACGCAGTATTTT. The genes are TRBV6-2 or TRBV6-3 and TRBJ2-3; D possibly matches TRBD1 or TRBD2 (5 bases each). V lost 5 bases and J 8 bases, leaving 11 bases between the germline ends. Germline CDR1 is MNHEY and CDR2 is SVGEGT. The CDR3 covers 12 residues.

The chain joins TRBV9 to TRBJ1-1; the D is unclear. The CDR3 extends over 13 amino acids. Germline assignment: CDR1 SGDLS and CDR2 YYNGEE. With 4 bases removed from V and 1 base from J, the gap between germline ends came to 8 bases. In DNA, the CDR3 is TGTGCCAGCAGCTCCCGGTCGAACACTGAAGCTTTCTTT. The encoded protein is CASSSRSNTEAFF. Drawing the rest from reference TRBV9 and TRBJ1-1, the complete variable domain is DSGVTQTPKHLITATGQRVTLRCSPRSGDLSVYWYQQSLDQGLQFLIQYYNGEERAKGNILERFSAQQFPDLHSELNLSSLELGDSALYFCASSSRSNTEAFFGQGTRLTVV.

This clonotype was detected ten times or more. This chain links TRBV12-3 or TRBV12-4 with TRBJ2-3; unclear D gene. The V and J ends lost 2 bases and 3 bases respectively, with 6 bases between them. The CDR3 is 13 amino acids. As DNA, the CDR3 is TGTGCCAGCAGTTTACATGGGACAGATACGCAGTATTTT. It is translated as CASSLHGTDTQYF.

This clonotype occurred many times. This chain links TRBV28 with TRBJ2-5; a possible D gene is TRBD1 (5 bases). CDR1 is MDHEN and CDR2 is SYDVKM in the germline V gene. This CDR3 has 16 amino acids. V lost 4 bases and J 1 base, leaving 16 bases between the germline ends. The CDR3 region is CASSSAQGQGQETQYF. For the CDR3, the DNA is TGTGCCAGCAGTTCCGCCCAGGGCCAGGGCCAAGAGACCCAGTACTTC. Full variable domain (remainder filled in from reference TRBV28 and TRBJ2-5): DVKVTQSSRYLVKRTGEKVFLECVQDMDHENMFWYRQDPGLGLRLIYFSYDVKMKEKGDIPEGYSVSREKKERFSLILESASTNQTSMYLCASSSAQGQGQETQYFGPGTRLLVL.

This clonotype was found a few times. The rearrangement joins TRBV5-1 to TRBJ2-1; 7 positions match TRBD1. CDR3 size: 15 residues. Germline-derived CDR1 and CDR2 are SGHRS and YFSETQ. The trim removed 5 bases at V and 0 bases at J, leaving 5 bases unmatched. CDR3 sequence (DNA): TGCGCCAGCAGAGAAACAGGGGACTCCTACAATGAGCAGTTCTTC. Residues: CASRETGDSYNEQFF.

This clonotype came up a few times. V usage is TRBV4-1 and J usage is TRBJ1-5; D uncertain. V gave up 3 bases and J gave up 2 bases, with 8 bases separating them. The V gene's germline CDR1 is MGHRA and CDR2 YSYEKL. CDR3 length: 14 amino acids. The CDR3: CASSHWGRNQPQHF. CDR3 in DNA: TGCGCCAGCAGCCACTGGGGTCGCAATCAGCCCCAGCATTTT.

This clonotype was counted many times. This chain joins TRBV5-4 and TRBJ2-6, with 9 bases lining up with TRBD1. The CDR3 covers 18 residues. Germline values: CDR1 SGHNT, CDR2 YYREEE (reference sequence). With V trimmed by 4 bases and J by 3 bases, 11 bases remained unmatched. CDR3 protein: CASSPPGQGPIGANVLTF. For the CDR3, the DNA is TGTGCCAGCAGCCCTCCGGGACAGGGACCCATTGGGGCCAACGTCCTGACTTTC.

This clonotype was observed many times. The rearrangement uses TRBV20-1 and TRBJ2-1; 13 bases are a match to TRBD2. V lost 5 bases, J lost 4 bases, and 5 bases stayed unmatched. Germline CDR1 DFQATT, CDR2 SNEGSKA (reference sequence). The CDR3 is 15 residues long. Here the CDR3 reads CSAQLAGGLYNEQFF. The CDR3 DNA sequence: TGCAGTGCTCAACTAGCGGGGGGGCTTTACAATGAGCAGTTCTTC.

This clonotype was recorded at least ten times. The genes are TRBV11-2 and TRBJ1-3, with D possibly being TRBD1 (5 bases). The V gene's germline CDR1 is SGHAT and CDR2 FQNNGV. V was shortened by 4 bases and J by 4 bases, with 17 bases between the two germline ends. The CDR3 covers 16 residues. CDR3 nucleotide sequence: TGTGCCAGCAGCTCACGCTCCGGGGGGTCCGGAAACACCATATATTTT. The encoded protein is CASSSRSGGSGNTIYF.

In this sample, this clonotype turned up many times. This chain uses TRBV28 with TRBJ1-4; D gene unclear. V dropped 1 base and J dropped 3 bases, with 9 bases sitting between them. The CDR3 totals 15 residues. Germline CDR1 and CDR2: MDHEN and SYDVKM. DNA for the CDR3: TGTGCCAGCAGTTTATTCAGGATATCTAATGAAAAACTGTTTTTT. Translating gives CASSLFRISNEKLFF.

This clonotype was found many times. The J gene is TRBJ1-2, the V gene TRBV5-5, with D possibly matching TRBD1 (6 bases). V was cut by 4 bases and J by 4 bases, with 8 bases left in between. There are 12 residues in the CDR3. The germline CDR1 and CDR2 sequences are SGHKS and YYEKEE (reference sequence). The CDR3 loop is CASSTDSYGYTF. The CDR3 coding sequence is TGTGCCAGCAGCACGGACAGCTATGGCTACACCTTC. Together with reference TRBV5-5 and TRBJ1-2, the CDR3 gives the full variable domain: DAGVTQSPTHLIKTRGQQVTLRCSPISGHKSVSWYQQVLGQGPQFIFQYYEKEERGRGNFPDRFSARQFPNYSSELNVNALLLGDSALYLCASSTDSYGYTFGSGTRLTVV.

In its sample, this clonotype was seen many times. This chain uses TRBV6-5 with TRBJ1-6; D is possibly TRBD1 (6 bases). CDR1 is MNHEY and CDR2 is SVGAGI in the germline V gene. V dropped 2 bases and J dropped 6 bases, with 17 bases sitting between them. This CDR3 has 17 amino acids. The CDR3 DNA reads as TGTGCCAGCAGTTACATGGCAGGTTCAGGGGTTAATTCACCCCTCCACTTT. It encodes CASSYMAGSGVNSPLHF.

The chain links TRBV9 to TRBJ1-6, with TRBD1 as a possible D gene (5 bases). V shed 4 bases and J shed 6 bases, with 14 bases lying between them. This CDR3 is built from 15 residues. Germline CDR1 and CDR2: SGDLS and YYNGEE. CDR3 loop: CASSMQGNANSPLHF. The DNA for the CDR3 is TGTGCCAGCAGCATGCAGGGTAACGCTAATTCACCCCTCCACTTT.

CDR3 DNA: TGCAGCGTTGTTACCAGACCGAATGAAAAACTGTTTTTT. Its protein product is CSVVTRPNEKLFF. The chain uses TRBV29-1 and TRBJ1-4; D remains unclear. The CDR3 has 13 residues. Per the germline V gene, CDR1 is SQVTM and CDR2 is ANQGSEA. Trimming removed 4 bases at V and 5 bases at J, with 11 bases between.

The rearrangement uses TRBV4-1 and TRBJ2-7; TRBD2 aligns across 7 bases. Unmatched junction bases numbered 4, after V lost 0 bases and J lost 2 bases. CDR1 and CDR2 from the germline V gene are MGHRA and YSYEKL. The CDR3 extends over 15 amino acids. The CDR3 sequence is CASSQDGLGAYEQYF. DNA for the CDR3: TGCGCCAGCAGCCAAGATGGACTAGGGGCCTACGAGCAGTACTTC.

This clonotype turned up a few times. The CDR3 sequence is CASSYGQGRGNQPQHF. The CDR3 coding sequence is TGTGCCAGCAGTTACGGACAGGGCAGGGGAAATCAGCCCCAGCATTTT. The chain combines TRBV6-2 or TRBV6-3 with TRBJ1-5; the match to TRBD1 covers 8 bases. V was clipped by 2 bases and J by 4 bases; unmatched bases: 7. The CDR3 contains 16 residues. Germline CDR1 and CDR2: MNHEY and SVGEGT.

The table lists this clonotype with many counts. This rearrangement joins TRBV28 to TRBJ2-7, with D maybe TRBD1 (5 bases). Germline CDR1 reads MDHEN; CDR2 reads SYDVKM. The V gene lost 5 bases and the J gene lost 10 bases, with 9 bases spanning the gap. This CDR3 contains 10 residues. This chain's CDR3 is CASSRTRQYF. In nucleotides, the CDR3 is TGTGCCAGCAGTCGGACACGTCAGTACTTC.

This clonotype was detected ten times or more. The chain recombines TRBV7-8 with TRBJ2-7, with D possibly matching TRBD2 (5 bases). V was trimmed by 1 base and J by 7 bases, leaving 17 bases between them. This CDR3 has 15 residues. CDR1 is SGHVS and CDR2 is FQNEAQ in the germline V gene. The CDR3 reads CASSLERLTSGEQYF. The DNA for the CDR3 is TGTGCCAGCAGCTTAGAGCGGCTCACGAGTGGGGAGCAGTACTTC.

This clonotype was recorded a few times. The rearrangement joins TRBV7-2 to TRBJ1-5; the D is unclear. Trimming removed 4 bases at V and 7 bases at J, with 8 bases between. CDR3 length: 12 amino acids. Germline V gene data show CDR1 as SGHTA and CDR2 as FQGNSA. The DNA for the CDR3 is TGTGCCAGCAGCTGGGTTTTCCAGCCCCAGCATTTT. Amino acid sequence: CASSWVFQPQHF.